A selection of T cell receptor beta chains follows, all from one sample in a study of blood T cell repertoires in COVID-19. Measured with immunoSEQ multiplex PCR; TCRdb has only the in-frame clones, and not every one. In the table there are tens of thousands of clones, 85% to 90% of which are singletons. Material for sequencing was PBMCs or T cells enriched from blood (not recorded which). All receptors come from a woman aged 40 to 50 who had recovered from COVID-19. CDR3s include the opening cysteine and the closing phenylalanine or tryptophan. A D gene is named only where the DNA matches it firmly. Only part of the rows carry a size: once, few, many, or a class if the clone is expanded.

j_gene,abundance,v_gene,d_gene,CDR3nt,CDR3aa
TRBJ1-1,few,TRBV7-9,.,TGTGCCAGCAGCATACAATCATATCCTGAAGCTTTCTTT,CASSIQSYPEAFF
TRBJ2-1,.,TRBV5-1,TRBD2,TGCGCCAGCAGCTTGGCCGGCCGGGGAGGGAGGAATGAGCAGTTCTTC,CASSLAGRGGRNEQFF
TRBJ1-6,.,TRBV6-5,.,TGTGCCAGCAGTTTGGACAGCTCGAATTCACCCCTCCACTTT,CASSLDSSNSPLHF
TRBJ1-2,.,TRBV19,.,TGTGCCAGTAGTATCGGGACTGAGCATCCCTACTATGGCTACACCTTC,CASSIGTEHPYYGYTF
TRBJ1-1,.,TRBV7-9,.,TGTGCCAGCAGCTGGGTTGAGGGGGCTGAAGCTTTCTTT,CASSWVEGAEAFF
TRBJ2-1,.,TRBV7-9,.,TGTGCCAGCAGCCACAGGGATGAGCAGTTCTTC,CASSHRDEQFF
TRBJ2-7,.,TRBV6-5,TRBD1,TGTGCCAGCATATTGGGACAGGGGGCTTACGAGCAGTACTTC,CASILGQGAYEQYF
TRBJ1-3,.,TRBV14,.,TGTGCCAGCAGCCGAGACAGCTCTGGAAACACCATATATTTT,CASSRDSSGNTIYF
TRBJ2-3,.,TRBV6-5,TRBD2,TGTGCCAGCAGTCGACTAGCGGGGGTATCAGATACGCAGTATTTT,CASSRLAGVSDTQYF
TRBJ2-5,.,TRBV5-1,TRBD1,TGCGCCAGCAGCTTGGCCCCCTCGACAGGGGAAGAGACCCAGTACTTC,CASSLAPSTGEETQYF
TRBJ2-5,.,TRBV14,TRBD1,TGTGCCAGCAGCCGGATGGGACAGGGAGGAAGGAAGACCCAGTACTTC,CASSRMGQGGRKTQYF
TRBJ2-2,once,TRBV19,TRBD2,TGTGCCAGTTCTGACGGGGGGGGCACCGGGGAGCTGTTTTTT,CASSDGGGTGELFF
TRBJ1-1,.,TRBV19,TRBD1,TGTGCCAGTAGTAGGGGGGGCAGGGGGCCGAACACTGAAGCTTTCTTT,CASSRGGRGPNTEAFF
TRBJ2-7,.,TRBV10-3,.,TGTGCCATCAGTGAGTCGGGCAGAGCCTACGAGCAGTACTTC,CAISESGRAYEQYF
TRBJ1-4,.,TRBV5-5,TRBD1,TGTGCCAGCAGCGACGACAGGGGCTGGAATGAAAAACTGTTTTTT,CASSDDRGWNEKLFF
TRBJ2-5,.,TRBV14,.,TGTGCCAGCAGCCAACACAGGCAAGAGACCCAGTACTTC,CASSQHRQETQYF
TRBJ2-7,.,TRBV5-4,TRBD1,TGTGCCAGCAGCCCCGACAGGGGCGATTTCTACGAGCAGTACTTC,CASSPDRGDFYEQYF
TRBJ2-1,.,TRBV24-1,.,TGTGCCACCAGTGGCCGTCAGGAGCAGTTCTTC,CATSGRQEQFF
TRBJ2-7,.,TRBV10-1,.,TGCGCCAGCAGTGAAGGCCTTTCGGCCCCGAGGACCTACGAGCAGTACTTC,CASSEGLSAPRTYEQYF
TRBJ2-5,.,TRBV23-1,TRBD1,TGCGCCAGCAGTCAATCGCAACAGGGGCGTCCTATAGAGACCCAGTACTTC,CASSQSQQGRPIETQYF
TRBJ1-4,.,TRBV4-1,.,TGCGCCAGCAGCCAAGTGAGCGGTGGCGAAAAACTGTTTTTT,CASSQVSGGEKLFF
TRBJ1-1,.,TRBV9,.,TGTGCCAGCAGCCCCTCACCGGAGACGAATGCTTTCTTT,CASSPSPETNAFF
TRBJ1-5,.,TRBV15,.,TGTGCCACCAGCAGAGATGCGCTGGAGACGGGAGAGGATCAGCCCCAGCATTTT,CATSRDALETGEDQPQHF
TRBJ1-1,.,TRBV7-2,TRBD1,TGTGCCAGCAGCTTAGCGGGGACTCAGGGGGCGAACACTGAAGCTTTCTTT,CASSLAGTQGANTEAFF
TRBJ2-3,.,TRBV29-1,.,TGCAGCGTTGACGGACAGCGCACAGATACGCAGTATTTT,CSVDGQRTDTQYF
TRBJ2-7,.,TRBV10-3,.,TGTGCCATCAGCGCAGACAGGAGCTCCTACGAGCAGTACTTC,CAISADRSSYEQYF
TRBJ2-1,.,TRBV14,.,TGTGCCAGCAGCCACTGGGTTATAGATCCAAGACTGAAAAGCTCCTACAATGAGCAGTTCTTC,CASSHWVIDPRLKSSYNEQFF
TRBJ2-3,.,TRBV9,.,TGTGCCAGCACCGTATTCGGGGGAATCACAGATACGCAGTATTTT,CASTVFGGITDTQYF
TRBJ1-2,.,TRBV5-1,TRBD1,TGCGCCAGCAGCTCCCAGACAGGGAGCACCTTC,CASSSQTGSTF
TRBJ2-5,once,TRBV2,TRBD2,TGTGCCAGCAGTTCCCGGACTAGCGGGGGTGGAGGTTTAGAGACCCAGTACTTC,CASSSRTSGGGGLETQYF
TRBJ2-1,.,TRBV7-6,TRBD1,TGTGCCAGCCGCTCGGACAGGGCGGGTAGTGAGCAGTTCTTC,CASRSDRAGSEQFF
TRBJ1-1,.,TRBV5-1,TRBD1,TGCGCCAGCAGCTTAACACAGGGGATGATGAACACTGAAGCTTTCTTT,CASSLTQGMMNTEAFF
TRBJ2-7,.,TRBV4-1,TRBD1,TGCGCCAGCAGCCAAGATAAGAGGGGGCCAGGCGAGCAGTACTTC,CASSQDKRGPGEQYF
TRBJ2-2,.,TRBV19,.,TGTGCCAGTAGTGGACAGCTTCCTCCACAGAACACCGGGGAGCTGTTTTTT,CASSGQLPPQNTGELFF
TRBJ1-6,.,TRBV5-6,TRBD1,TGTGCCAGCAGCTTGAGCGACAGGGTACGTCCGCCCCTCCACTTT,CASSLSDRVRPPLHF
TRBJ2-7,.,TRBV11-2,TRBD1,TGTGCCAGCAACCTCAACAGGGGGAATGGCGAGCAGTACTTC,CASNLNRGNGEQYF
TRBJ2-7,.,TRBV4-2,.,TGTGCCAGCAGCCAAGGCTTCCAGTCCGAGCAGTACTTC,CASSQGFQSEQYF
TRBJ2-7,.,TRBV11-3,.,TGTGCCAGCAGCTCAGGACCCGGGACAACATCCGTGCAGTACTTC,CASSSGPGTTSVQYF
TRBJ1-4,once,TRBV5-8,.,TGTGCCAGCAGCTCGGGTGGGCAGGGCGTGGTTAATGAAAAACTGTTTTTT,CASSSGGQGVVNEKLFF
TRBJ2-2,.,TRBV9,.,TGTGCCAGCAGCATCGTACTAGAGAACACCGGGGAGCTGTTTTTT,CASSIVLENTGELFF
TRBJ1-4,.,TRBV6-5,.,TGTGCCAGCAGTTACTCGTGGGGAGCCACTAATGAAAAACTGTTTTTT,CASSYSWGATNEKLFF
TRBJ2-5,.,TRBV29-1,TRBD1,TGCAGCTACCGAGGAGGGACAGGGTCCCAAGAGACCCAGTACTTC,CSYRGGTGSQETQYF
TRBJ2-7,.,TRBV2,TRBD1,TGTGCCAGCAGTGTTGAGACAGGGGGCGAGCAGTACTTC,CASSVETGGEQYF
TRBJ2-7,.,TRBV14,.,TGTGCCAGCAGCCAAGAACACTACGAGCAGTACTTC,CASSQEHYEQYF
TRBJ1-1,once,TRBV19,.,TGTGCCAGTAGTATAACGGGGGGACGGCTTAACACTGAAGCTTTCTTT,CASSITGGRLNTEAFF
TRBJ2-6,.,TRBV5-6,.,TGTGCCAGCACCACCATGACAGGAAGGGCTGGGGCCAACGTCCTGACTTTC,CASTTMTGRAGANVLTF
TRBJ2-2,.,TRBV3-1/TRBV3-2,TRBD2,TGTGCCAGCAGCCAAGAGGTTAGCGGGGGAGCACTAACCGGGGAGCTGTTTTTT,CASSQEVSGGALTGELFF
TRBJ1-5,.,TRBV3-1/TRBV3-2,TRBD1,TGTGCCAGCAGCCGGGACAGGGTTCGAGGCCAGCCCCAGCATTTT,CASSRDRVRGQPQHF
TRBJ1-1,.,TRBV2,.,TGTGCCAGGACGAGGGGAGGGGACACTGAAGCTTTCTTT,CARTRGGDTEAFF
TRBJ2-7,.,TRBV6-4,TRBD2,TGTGCCAGCAGCGTTAGCGGGGGGGCCCCCTACGAGCAGTACTTC,CASSVSGGAPYEQYF